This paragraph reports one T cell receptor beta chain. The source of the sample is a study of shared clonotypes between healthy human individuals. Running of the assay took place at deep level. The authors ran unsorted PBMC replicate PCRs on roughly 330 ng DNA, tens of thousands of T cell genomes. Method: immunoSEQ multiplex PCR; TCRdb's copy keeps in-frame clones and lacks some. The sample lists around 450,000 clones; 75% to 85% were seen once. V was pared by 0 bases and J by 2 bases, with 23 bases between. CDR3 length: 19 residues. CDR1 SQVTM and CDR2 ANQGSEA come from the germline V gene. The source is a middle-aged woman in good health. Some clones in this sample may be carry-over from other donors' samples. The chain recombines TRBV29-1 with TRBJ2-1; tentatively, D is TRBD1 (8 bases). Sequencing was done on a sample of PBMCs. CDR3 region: CSVEDHQGAWAGAYNEQFF. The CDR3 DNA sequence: TGCAGCGTTGAAGACCACCAGGGGGCCTGGGCGGGGGCCTACAATGAGCAGTTCTTC.